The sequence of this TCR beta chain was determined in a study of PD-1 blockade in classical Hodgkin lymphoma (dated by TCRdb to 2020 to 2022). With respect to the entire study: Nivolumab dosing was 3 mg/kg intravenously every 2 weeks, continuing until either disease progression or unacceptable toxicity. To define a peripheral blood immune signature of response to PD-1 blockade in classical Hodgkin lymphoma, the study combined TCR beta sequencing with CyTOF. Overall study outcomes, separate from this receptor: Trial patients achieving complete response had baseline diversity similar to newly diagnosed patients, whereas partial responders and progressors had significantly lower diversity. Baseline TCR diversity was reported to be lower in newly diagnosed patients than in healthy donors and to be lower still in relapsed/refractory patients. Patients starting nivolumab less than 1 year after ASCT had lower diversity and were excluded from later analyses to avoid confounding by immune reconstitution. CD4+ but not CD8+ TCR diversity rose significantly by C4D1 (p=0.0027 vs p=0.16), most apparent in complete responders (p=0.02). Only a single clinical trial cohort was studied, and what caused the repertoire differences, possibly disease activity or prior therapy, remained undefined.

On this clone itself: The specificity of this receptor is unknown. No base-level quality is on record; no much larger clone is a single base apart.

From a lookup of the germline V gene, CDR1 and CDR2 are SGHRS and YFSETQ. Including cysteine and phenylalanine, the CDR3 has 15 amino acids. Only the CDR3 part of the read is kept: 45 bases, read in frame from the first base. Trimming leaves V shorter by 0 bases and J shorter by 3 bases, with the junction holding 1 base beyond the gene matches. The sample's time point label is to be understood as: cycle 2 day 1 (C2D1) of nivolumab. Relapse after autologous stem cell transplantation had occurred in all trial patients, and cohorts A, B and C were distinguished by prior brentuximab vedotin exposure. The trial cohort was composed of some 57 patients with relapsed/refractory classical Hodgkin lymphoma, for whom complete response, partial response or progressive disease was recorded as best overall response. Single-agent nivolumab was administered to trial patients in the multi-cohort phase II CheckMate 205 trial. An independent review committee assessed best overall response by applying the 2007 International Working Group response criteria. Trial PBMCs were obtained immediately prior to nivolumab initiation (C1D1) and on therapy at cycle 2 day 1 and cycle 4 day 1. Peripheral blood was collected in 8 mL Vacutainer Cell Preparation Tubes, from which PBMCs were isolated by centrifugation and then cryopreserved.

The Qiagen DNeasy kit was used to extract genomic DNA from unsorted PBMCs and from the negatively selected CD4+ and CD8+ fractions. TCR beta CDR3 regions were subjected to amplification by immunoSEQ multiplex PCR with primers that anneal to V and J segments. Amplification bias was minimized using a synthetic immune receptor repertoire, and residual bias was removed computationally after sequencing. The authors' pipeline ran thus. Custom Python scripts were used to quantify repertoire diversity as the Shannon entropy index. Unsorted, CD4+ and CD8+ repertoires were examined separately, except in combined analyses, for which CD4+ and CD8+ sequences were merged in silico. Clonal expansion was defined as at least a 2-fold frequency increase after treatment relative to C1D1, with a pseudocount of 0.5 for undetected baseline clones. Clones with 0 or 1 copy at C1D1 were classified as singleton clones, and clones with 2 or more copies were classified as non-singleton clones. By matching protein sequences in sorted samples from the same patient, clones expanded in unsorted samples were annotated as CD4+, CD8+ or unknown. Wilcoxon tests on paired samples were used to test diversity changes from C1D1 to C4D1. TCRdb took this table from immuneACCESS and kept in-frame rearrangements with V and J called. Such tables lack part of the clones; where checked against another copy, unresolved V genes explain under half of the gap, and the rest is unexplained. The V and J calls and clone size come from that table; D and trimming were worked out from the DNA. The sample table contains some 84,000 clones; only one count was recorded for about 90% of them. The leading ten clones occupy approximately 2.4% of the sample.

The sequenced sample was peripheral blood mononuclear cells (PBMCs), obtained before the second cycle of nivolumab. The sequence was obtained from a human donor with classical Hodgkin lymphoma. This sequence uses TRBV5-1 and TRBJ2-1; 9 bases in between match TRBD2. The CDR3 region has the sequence CASSLGREGYNEQFF. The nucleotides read TGCGCCAGCAGCTTGGGGCGGGAGGGCTACAATGAGCAGTTCTTC.